A single sample is the source of the 5 T cell receptor beta chains below, sequenced in a study of blood T cells in healthy people across ages. With a J-beta primer mix and a sample-barcoded 5' primer, a second PCR ran about 7 to 12 cycles. TCRdb redid the calling of the 5' RACE reads with MiXCR, one entry per CDR3 protein. The sample records approximately 2,000,000 distinct CDR3 sequences, roughly two fifths being singletons. Material for sequencing was blood. The receptors were sampled from a human donor in good health.

The genes are TRBV27 and TRBJ2-7; D may be TRBD1 (5 bases). The germline CDR1 and CDR2 sequences are MNHEY and SMNVEV (reference sequence). There are 15 residues in the CDR3. With 4 bases removed from V and 2 bases from J, the gap between germline ends came to 15 bases. CDR3 sequence reads: CASSSPQTATYEQYF. In DNA, the CDR3 is TGTGCCAGCAGTTCGCCCCAGACAGCAACCTACGAGCAGTACTTC.

This clonotype showed up just a few times. This chain links TRBV24-1 with TRBJ2-1, with 9 bases aligning to TRBD1. V trimming: 1 base; J trimming: 1 base; junction bases outside the gene matches: 4. This CDR3 spans 17 amino acids. CDR1 is KGHDR and CDR2 is SFDVKD in the germline V gene. The CDR3 loop is CATSDLGGTGSYNEQFF. CDR3 DNA sequence: TGTGCCACCAGTGATTTAGGTGGGACAGGGTCCTACAATGAGCAGTTCTTC.

The chain is built from TRBV6-5 and TRBJ2-3; D unresolved. The CDR3 is made up of 12 amino acids. Trimming removed 5 bases at V and 4 bases at J, with 7 bases between. The germline V gene has CDR1 MNHEY and CDR2 SVGAGI. The DNA for the CDR3 is TGTGCCAGCAGTGATTTTGCAGATACGCAGTATTTT. Residues: CASSDFADTQYF.

This clonotype was counted a few times. The chain recombines TRBV4-2 with TRBJ2-7, with TRBD1 matching 7 bases. Germline trimming cut 8 bases from V and 5 bases from J; bases unmatched to any gene: 9. CDR1 is LGHNA, CDR2 YNFKEQ, per germline. There are 13 residues in the CDR3. The CDR3 loop is CASRPRDRDEQYF. The CDR3 DNA is TGTGCCAGCCGCCCCCGTGACAGGGACGAGCAGTACTTC.

The gene calls are TRBV7-8 and TRBJ2-1; 7 nucleotides align to TRBD2. The CDR3 consists of 14 residues. V lost 5 bases, J lost 5 bases, and 6 bases stayed unmatched. Germline loops: CDR1 SGHVS, CDR2 FQNEAQ. The CDR3 sequence: CASSRLASHNEQFF. The DNA for the CDR3 is TGTGCCAGCAGCCGACTAGCTTCCCACAATGAGCAGTTCTTC.